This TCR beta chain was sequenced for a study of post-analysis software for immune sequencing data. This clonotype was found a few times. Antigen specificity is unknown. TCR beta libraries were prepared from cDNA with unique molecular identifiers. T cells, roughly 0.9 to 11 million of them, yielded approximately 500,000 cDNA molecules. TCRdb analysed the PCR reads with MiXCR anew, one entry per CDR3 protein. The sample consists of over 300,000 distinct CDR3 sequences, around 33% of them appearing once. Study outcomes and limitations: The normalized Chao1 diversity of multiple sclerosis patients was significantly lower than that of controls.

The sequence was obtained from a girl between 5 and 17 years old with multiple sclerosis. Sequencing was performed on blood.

The CDR3 region has the DNA TGTGCCATTCCGGGATCTAGGACAGATACGCAGTATTTT. This encodes CAIPGSRTDTQYF. The chain employs TRBV5-5 and TRBJ2-3, with TRBD2 as a possible D gene (5 bases). Germline V gene data show CDR1 as SGHKS and CDR2 as YYEKEE (reference sequence). Trimming cost V 9 bases and J 3 bases, with 14 bases left between them. CDR3 length equals 13 residues. Supplemented by reference TRBV5-5 and TRBJ2-3, the full variable domain reads DAGVTQSPTHLIKTRGQQVTLRCSPISGHKSVSWYQQVLGQGPQFIFQYYEKEERGRGNFPDRFSARQFPNYSSELNVNALLLGDSALYLCAIPGSRTDTQYFGPGTRLTVL.